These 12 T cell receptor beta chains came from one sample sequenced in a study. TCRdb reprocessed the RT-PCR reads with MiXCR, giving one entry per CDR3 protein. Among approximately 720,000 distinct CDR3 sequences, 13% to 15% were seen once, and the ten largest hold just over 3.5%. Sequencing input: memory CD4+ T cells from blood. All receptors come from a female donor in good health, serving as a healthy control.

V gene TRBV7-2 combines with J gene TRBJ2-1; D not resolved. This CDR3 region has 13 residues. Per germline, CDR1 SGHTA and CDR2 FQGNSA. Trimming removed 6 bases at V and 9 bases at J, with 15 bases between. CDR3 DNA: TGTGCCAGCAGTTCCCCGTCAACCATTGAGCAGTTCTTC. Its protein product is CASSSPSTIEQFF.

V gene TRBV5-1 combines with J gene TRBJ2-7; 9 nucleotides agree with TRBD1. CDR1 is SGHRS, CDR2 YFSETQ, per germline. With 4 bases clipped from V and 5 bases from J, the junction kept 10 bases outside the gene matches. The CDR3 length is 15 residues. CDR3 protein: CASSLVVTGGHEQYF. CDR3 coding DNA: TGCGCCAGCAGCCTGGTTGTAACAGGGGGCCACGAGCAGTACTTC.

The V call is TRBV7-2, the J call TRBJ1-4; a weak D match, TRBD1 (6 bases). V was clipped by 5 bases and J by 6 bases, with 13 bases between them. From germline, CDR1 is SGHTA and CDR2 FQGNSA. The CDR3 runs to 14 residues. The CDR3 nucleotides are TGTGCCAGCAGCCAGATGGGGGGCTATGAAAAACTGTTTTTT. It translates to CASSQMGGYEKLFF.

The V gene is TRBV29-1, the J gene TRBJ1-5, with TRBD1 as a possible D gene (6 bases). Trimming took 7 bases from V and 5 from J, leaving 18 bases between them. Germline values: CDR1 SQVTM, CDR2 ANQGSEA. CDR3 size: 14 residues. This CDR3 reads CSAAPGGRDQPQHF. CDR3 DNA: TGCAGCGCCGCCCCCGGGGGGCGAGATCAGCCCCAGCATTTT. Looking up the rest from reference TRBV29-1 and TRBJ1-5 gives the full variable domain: SAVISQKPSRDICQRGTSLTIQCQVDSQVTMMFWYRQQPGQSLTLIATANQGSEATYESGFVIDKFPISRPNLTFSTLTVSNMSPEDSSIYLCSAAPGGRDQPQHFGDGTRLSIL.

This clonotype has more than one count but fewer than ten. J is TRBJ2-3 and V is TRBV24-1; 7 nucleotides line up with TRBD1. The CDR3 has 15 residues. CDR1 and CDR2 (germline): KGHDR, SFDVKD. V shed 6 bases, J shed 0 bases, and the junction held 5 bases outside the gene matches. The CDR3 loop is CATSPRGKSTDTQYF. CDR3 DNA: TGTGCCACCAGTCCCAGGGGGAAGAGCACAGATACGCAGTATTTT.

The CDR3 coding sequence is TGCAGTGCTAGAGTGGGGACTAGCGACAATGAGCAGTTCTTC. Its protein product is CSARVGTSDNEQFF. This chain joins TRBV20-1 and TRBJ2-1, with TRBD2 identical over 10 bases. CDR3 length equals 14 residues. Germline CDR1 reads DFQATT; CDR2 reads SNEGSKA (reference sequence). Germline trimming cut 1 base from V and 5 bases from J; bases unmatched to any gene: 2.

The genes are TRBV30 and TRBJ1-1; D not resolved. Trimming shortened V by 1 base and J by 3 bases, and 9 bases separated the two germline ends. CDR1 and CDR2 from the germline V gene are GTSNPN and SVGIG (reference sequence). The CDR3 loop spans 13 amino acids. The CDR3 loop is CAWSGLQYTEAFF. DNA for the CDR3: TGTGCCTGGAGTGGTCTGCAGTACACTGAAGCTTTCTTT. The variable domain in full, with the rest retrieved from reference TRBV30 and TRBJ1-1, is SQTIHQWPATLVQPVGSPLSLECTVEGTSNPNLYWYRQAAGRGLQLLFYSVGIGQISSEVPQNLSASRPQDRQFILSSKKLLLSDSGFYLCAWSGLQYTEAFFGQGTRLTVV.

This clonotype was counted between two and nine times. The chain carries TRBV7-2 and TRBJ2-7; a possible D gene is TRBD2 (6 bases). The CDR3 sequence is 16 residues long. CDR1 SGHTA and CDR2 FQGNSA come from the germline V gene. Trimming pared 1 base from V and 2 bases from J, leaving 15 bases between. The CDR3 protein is CASSLEVGGAAYEQYF. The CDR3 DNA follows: TGTGCCAGCAGCTTAGAGGTAGGAGGGGCAGCCTACGAGCAGTACTTC.

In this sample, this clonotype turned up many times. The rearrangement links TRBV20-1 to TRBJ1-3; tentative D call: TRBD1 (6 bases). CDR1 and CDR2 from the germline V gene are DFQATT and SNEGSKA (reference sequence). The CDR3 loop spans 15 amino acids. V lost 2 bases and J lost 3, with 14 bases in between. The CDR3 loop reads CSARSGGPSGNTIYF. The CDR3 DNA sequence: TGCAGTGCTAGATCGGGGGGCCCTAGTGGAAACACCATATATTTT.

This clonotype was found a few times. This CDR3 is CSARESYRRTSGRIAQETQYF. Written as DNA, the CDR3 is TGCAGTGCTAGAGAAAGTTATCGGAGGACTAGCGGGAGGATAGCTCAAGAGACCCAGTACTTC. The rearrangement links TRBV20-1 to TRBJ2-5; TRBD2 aligns across 14 bases. The CDR3 is 21 amino acids. V shed 0 bases, J shed 2 bases, and the junction held 17 bases outside the gene matches. In germline, CDR1 is DFQATT, CDR2 SNEGSKA (reference sequence).

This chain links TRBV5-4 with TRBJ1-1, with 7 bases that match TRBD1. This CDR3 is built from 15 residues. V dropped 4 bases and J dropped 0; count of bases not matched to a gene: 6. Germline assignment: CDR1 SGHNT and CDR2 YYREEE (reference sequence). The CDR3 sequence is CASSPRTGLNTEAFF. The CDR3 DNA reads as TGTGCCAGCAGCCCCCGGACAGGTTTGAACACTGAAGCTTTCTTT.

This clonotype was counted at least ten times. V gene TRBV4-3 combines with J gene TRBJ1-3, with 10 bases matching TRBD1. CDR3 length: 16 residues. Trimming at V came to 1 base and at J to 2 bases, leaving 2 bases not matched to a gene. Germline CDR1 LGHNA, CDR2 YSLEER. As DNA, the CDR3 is TGCGCCAGCAGCCAAGTAGACAGGGGGCCTGGAAACACCATATATTTT. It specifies CASSQVDRGPGNTIYF.